This T cell receptor beta chain is drawn from a study of spatial heterogeneity in lung cancer. Overall study context: Each time, sequencing found more beta-chain sequences than alpha-chain sequences.

One entry per CDR3 protein results from TCRdb running MiXCR on the 5' RACE reads. The data hold some 40,000 distinct CDR3 sequences, with around 3.3% observed a single time. The time point is: sample taken at primary tumor resection. Sequencing was performed on whole RNA extracted from tumor and nontumor lung tissue, or from frozen PBMC, and the material was left unsorted. This clonotype was recorded many times. This clonotype originated in a male donor with early-stage non-small cell lung cancer. The sequenced sample was normal lung tissue next to the tumor, obtained at surgery.

CDR3 sequence reads: CASSSWDREDGYTF. In nucleotides, the CDR3 is TGCGCCAGCAGCTCCTGGGACAGGGAGGATGGCTACACCTTC. V is TRBV5-1 and J is TRBJ1-2; 9 bases agree with TRBD1. CDR3 size: 14 residues. Germline CDR1 and CDR2: SGHRS and YFSETQ. The V segment lost 3 bases and the J segment 6 bases; nucleotides outside the gene matches: 6.